Detailed here is one T cell receptor beta chain. Its antigen remains unknown. The data are from a study of cytotoxic CD8 clonotypes in ibrutinib-treated CLL. Study-level results: Ibrutinib response saw clonality rise, and progression saw it return toward baseline. Contraction or stability on treatment characterized the public clonotypes, which were uncommon.

Germline assignment: CDR1 KGHSH and CDR2 LQKENI. There are 15 residues in the CDR3. The V segment lost 2 bases and the J segment 2 bases; nucleotides outside the gene matches: 2. TCRdb's table, derived via immunoSEQ multiplex PCR, lists solely in-frame clones and lacks some. Of approximately 320,000 clones listed, 67% were seen once; the top ten hold approximately 6%. The specimen was PBMCs, collected after 36 months of ibrutinib treatment. This clonotype originated in a human donor with chronic lymphocytic leukemia. V is TRBV18 and J is TRBJ1-3, with TRBD1 matching 8 bases. The CDR3 DNA follows: TGTGCCAGCTCACCATCCAGGGGGCCTGGAAACACCATATATTTT. This gives the protein CASSPSRGPGNTIYF. The whole variable domain, remainder taken from reference TRBV18 and TRBJ1-3, is NAGVMQNPRHLVRRRGQEARLRCSPMKGHSHVYWYRQLPEEGLKFMVYLQKENIIDESGMPKERFSAEFPKEGPSILRIQQVVRGDSAAYFCASSPSRGPGNTIYFGEGSWLTVV.